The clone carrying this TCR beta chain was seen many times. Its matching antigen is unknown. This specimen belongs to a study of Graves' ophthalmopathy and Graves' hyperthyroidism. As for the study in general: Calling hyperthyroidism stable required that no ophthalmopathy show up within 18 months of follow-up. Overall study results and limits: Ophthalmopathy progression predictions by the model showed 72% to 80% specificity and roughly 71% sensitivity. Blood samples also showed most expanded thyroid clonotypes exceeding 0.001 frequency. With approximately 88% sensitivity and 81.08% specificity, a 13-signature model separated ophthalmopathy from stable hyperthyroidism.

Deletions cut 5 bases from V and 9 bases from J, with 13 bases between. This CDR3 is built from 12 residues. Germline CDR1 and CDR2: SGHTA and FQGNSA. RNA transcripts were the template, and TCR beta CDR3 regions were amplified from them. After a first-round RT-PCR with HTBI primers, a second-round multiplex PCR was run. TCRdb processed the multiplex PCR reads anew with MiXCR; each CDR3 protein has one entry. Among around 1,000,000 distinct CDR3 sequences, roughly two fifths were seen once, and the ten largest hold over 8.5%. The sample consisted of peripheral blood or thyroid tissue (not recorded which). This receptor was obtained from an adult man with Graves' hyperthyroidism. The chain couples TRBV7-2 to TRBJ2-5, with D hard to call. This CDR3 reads CASSPSPVAQYF. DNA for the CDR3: TGTGCCAGCAGCCCCTCCCCGGTGGCCCAGTACTTC.